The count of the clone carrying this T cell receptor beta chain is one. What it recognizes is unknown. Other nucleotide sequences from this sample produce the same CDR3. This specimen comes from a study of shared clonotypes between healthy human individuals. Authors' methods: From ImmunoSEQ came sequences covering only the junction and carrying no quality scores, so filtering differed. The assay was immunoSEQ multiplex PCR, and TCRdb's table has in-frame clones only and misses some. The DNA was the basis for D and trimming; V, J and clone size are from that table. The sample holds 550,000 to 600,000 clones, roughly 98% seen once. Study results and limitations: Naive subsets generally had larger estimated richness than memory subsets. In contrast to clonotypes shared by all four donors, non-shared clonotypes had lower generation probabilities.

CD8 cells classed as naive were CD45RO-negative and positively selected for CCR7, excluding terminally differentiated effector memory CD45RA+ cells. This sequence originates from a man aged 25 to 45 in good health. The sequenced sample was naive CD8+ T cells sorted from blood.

CDR3: CASSLGSEQYF. The CDR3 coding sequence is TGTGCCAGCAGCTTAGGGTCCGAGCAGTACTTC. The rearrangement links TRBV11-2 to TRBJ2-7; no clear D. This CDR3 has 11 amino acids. The germline V gene encodes CDR1 SGHAT and CDR2 FQNNGV. Trimming took 1 base from V and 6 from J, leaving 4 bases between them.